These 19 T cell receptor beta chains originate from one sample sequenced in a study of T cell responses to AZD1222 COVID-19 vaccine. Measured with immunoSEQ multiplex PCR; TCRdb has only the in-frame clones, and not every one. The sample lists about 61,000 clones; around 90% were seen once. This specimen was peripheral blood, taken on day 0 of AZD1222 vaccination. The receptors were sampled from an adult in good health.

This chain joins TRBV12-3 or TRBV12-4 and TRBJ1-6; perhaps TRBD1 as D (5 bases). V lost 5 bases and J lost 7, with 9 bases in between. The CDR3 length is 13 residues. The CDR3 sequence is CASSETVNSPLHF. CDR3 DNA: TGTGCCAGCAGTGAGACAGTGAATTCACCCCTCCACTTT.

The CDR3 coding sequence is TGCGCCAGCAGCCTAGGCACGGGGGGGAATCAGCCCCAGCATTTT. Amino acid sequence: CASSLGTGGNQPQHF. The chain couples TRBV5-1 to TRBJ1-5; D might be TRBD1 (5 bases). The germline CDR1 and CDR2 sequences are SGHRS and YFSETQ. This CDR3 region has 15 residues. Trimming cost V 4 bases and J 4 bases, with 15 bases left between them.

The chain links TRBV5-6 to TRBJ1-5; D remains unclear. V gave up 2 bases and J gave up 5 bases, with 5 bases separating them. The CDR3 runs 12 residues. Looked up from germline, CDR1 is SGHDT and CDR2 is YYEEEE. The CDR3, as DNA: TGTGCCAGCAGCTTTGGGGATCAGCCCCAGCATTTT. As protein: CASSFGDQPQHF.

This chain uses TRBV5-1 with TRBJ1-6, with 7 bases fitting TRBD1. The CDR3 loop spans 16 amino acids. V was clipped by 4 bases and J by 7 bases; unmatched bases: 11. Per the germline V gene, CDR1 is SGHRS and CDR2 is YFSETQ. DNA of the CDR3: TGCGCCAGCAGCGATCAGGGGGGAATGAGAAATTCACCCCTCCACTTT. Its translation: CASSDQGGMRNSPLHF.

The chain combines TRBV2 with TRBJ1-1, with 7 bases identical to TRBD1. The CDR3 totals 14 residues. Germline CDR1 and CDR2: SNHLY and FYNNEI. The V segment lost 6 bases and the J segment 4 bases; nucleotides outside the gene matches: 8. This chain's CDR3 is CASRIGGASTEAFF. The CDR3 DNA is TGTGCCAGCAGGATAGGGGGCGCCAGCACTGAAGCTTTCTTT.

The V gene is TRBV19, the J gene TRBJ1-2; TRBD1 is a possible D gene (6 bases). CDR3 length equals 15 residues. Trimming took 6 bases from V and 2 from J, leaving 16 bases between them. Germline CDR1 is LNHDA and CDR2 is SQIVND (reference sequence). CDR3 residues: CASRVVDRKNYGYTF. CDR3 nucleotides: TGTGCCAGTAGGGTTGTGGACAGAAAAAACTATGGCTACACCTTC.

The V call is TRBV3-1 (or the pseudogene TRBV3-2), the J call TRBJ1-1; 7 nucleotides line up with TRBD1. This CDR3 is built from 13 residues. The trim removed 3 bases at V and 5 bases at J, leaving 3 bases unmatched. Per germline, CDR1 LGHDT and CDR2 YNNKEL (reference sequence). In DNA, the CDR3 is TGTGCCAGCAGCCACCAGGGGGGAACTGAAGCTTTCTTT. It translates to CASSHQGGTEAFF.

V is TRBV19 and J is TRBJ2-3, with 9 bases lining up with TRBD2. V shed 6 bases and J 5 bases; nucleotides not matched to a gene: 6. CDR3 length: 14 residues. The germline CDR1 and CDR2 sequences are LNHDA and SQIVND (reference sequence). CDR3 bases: TGTGCCAGTAGCGCGGGGGGGCATGGAGATACGCAGTATTTT. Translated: CASSAGGHGDTQYF.

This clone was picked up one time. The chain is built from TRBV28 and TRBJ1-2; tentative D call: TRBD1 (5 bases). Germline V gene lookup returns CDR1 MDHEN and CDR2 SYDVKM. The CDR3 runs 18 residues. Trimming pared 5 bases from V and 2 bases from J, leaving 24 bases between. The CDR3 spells CASSGPPGRGRGNYGYTF. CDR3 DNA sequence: TGTGCCAGCAGTGGACCCCCCGGGAGAGGGCGGGGCAACTATGGCTACACCTTC.

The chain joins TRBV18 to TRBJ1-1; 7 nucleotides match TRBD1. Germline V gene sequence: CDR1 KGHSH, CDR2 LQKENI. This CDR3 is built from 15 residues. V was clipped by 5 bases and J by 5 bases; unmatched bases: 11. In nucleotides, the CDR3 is TGTGCCAGCTCATCCGGGACAGATGGCGGGACTGAAGCTTTCTTT. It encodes CASSSGTDGGTEAFF.

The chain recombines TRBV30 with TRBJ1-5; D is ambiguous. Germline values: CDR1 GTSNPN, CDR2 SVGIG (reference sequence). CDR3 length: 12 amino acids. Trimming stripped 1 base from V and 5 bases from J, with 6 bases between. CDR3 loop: CAWSDVDQPQHF. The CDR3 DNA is TGTGCCTGGAGTGATGTCGATCAGCCCCAGCATTTT. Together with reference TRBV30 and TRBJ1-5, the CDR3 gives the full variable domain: SQTIHQWPATLVQPVGSPLSLECTVEGTSNPNLYWYRQAAGRGLQLLFYSVGIGQISSEVPQNLSASRPQDRQFILSSKKLLLSDSGFYLCAWSDVDQPQHFGDGTRLSIL.

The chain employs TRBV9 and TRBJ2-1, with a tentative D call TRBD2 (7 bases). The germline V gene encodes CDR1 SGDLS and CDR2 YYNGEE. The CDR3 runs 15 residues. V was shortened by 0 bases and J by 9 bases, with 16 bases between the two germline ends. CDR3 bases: TGTGCCAGCAGCGTAGTAGGGGGGGCCGGTGGTGAGCAGTTCTTC. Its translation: CASSVVGGAGGEQFF.

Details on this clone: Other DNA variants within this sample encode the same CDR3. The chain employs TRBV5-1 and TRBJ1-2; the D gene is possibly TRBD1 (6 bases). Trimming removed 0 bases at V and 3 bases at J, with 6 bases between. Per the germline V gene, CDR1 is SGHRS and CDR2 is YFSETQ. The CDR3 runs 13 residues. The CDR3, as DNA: TGCGCCAGCAGCTTGGACAGGGACTATGGCTACACCTTC. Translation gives CASSLDRDYGYTF.

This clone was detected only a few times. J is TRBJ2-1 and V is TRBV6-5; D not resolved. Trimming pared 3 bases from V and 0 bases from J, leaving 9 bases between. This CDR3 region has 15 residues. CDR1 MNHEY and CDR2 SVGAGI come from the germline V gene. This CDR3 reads CASSYQDPSYNEQFF. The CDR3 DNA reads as TGTGCCAGCAGTTATCAGGACCCCTCCTACAATGAGCAGTTCTTC.

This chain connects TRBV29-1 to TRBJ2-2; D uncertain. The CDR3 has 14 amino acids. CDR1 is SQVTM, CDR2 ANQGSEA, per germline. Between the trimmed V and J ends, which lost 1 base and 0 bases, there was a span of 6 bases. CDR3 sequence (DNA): TGCAGCGTTGAAGTGAACTCGAACACCGGGGAGCTGTTTTTT. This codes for CSVEVNSNTGELFF.

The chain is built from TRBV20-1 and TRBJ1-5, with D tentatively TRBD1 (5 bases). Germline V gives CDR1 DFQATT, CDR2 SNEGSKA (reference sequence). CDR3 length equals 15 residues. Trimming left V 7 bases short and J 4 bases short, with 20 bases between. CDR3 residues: CSVSPTGPLNQPQHF. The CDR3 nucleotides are TGCAGTGTTAGTCCTACGGGGCCGCTAAATCAGCCCCAGCATTTT.

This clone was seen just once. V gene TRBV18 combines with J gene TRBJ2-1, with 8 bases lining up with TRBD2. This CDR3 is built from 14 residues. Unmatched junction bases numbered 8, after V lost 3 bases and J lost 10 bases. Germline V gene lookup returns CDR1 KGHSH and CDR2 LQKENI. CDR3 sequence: CASSPRAGDPEQFF. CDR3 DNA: TGTGCCAGCTCACCCCGAGCGGGGGACCCCGAGCAGTTCTTC.

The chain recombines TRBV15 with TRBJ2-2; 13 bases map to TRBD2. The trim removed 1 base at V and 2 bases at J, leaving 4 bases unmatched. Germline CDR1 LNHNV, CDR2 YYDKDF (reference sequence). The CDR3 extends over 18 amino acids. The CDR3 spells CATSRVRLAGGNTGELFF. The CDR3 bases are TGTGCCACCAGCAGAGTTCGACTAGCGGGGGGTAACACCGGGGAGCTGTTTTTT.

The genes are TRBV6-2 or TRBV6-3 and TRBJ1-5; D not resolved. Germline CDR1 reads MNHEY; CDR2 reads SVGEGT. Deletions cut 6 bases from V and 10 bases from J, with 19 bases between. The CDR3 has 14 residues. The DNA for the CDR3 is TGTGCCAGCAGCAAATCCAACTTGGGTCAACCCCAGCATTTT. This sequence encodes CASSKSNLGQPQHF.